Following are 20 T cell receptor beta chains from one sample sequenced in a study of T cell changes during pregnancy in multiple sclerosis (dated by TCRdb to the late 2010s). The method was the immunoSEQ multiplex PCR assay. The source is immuneACCESS, and TCRdb retained only in-frame sequences with V and J called. Part of the clones is not carried over; for the studies checked, unresolved V genes explain less than half of this, and the remainder is unexplained. The sample table shows approximately 48,000 clones, and under 95% are seen once. Jointly, the top ten make up roughly 5.4% of the sample. This specimen consisted of CD8+ T cells from peripheral blood mononuclear cells, obtained before pregnancy. Receptors originate from a female donor with multiple sclerosis, enrolled in a pregnancy study.

This clone was observed a few times. The gene calls are TRBV27 and TRBJ2-1; 11 nucleotides agree with TRBD2. From germline, CDR1 is MNHEY and CDR2 SMNVEV (reference sequence). The CDR3 consists of 14 residues. V lost 6 bases and J lost 5; bases outside the gene matches: 3. Written as DNA, the CDR3 is TGTGCCAGCAGAACTAGCGGGGGAAACAATGAGCAGTTCTTC. It translates to CASRTSGGNNEQFF.

V and J are TRBV10-2 and TRBJ2-3; TRBD1 matches at 8 bases. In germline, CDR1 is WSHSY, CDR2 SAAADI. This CDR3 region has 14 residues. Trimming cost V 1 base and J 6 bases; bases outside gene matches: 3. The DNA of the CDR3 is TGCGCCAGCAGTGAGTGGACAGGGACGGATACGCAGTATTTT. Its protein is CASSEWTGTDTQYF.

The chain links TRBV10-3 to TRBJ2-1; 7 bases are shared with TRBD1. V lost 2 bases, J lost 2 bases, and 3 bases stayed unmatched. This CDR3 region has 15 residues. The germline V gene encodes CDR1 ENHRY and CDR2 SYGVKD. The CDR3 coding sequence is TGTGCCATCAGTGAGGGGGACAGCCCCTACAATGAGCAGTTCTTC. It encodes CAISEGDSPYNEQFF.

The genes are TRBV6-1 and TRBJ2-7; maybe TRBD1 (5 bases). The CDR3 is 12 residues long. The V and J ends lost 10 bases and 4 bases respectively, with 14 bases between them. Germline V gene sequence: CDR1 MNHNS, CDR2 SASEGT. The CDR3 DNA reads as TGTGCCACCACACAGGTTTCTTACGAGCAGTACTTC. Translating it yields CATTQVSYEQYF.

CDR3 amino acids: CASGLGQSYGYTF. CDR3 nucleotides: TGTGCCAGCGGACTAGGACAAAGCTATGGCTACACCTTC. The chain employs TRBV27 and TRBJ1-2; D may be TRBD1 (5 bases). There are 13 residues in the CDR3. The germline gives CDR1 MNHEY, CDR2 SMNVEV (reference sequence). V gave up 8 bases and J gave up 4 bases, with 14 bases separating them.

DNA for the CDR3: TGTGCCAGCAGCCCAACCGCCACTAGCGGTTCCTACAATGAGCAGTTCTTC. This codes for CASSPTATSGSYNEQFF. The chain is built from TRBV5-5 and TRBJ2-1; 8 bases fit TRBD2. CDR3 length equals 17 residues. V shed 4 bases and J 1 base; nucleotides not matched to a gene: 10. Germline values: CDR1 SGHKS, CDR2 YYEKEE (reference sequence). Full variable domain (missing parts from reference TRBV5-5 and TRBJ2-1): DAGVTQSPTHLIKTRGQQVTLRCSPISGHKSVSWYQQVLGQGPQFIFQYYEKEERGRGNFPDRFSARQFPNYSSELNVNALLLGDSALYLCASSPTATSGSYNEQFFGPGTRLTVL.

This clone was counted once. The rearrangement links TRBV29-1 to TRBJ2-5, with 9 bases fitting TRBD2. J gave up 3 bases and V 3 bases, and 5 bases lay outside the gene matches. CDR3 length: 14 residues. Germline V gives CDR1 SQVTM, CDR2 ANQGSEA. The CDR3 reads CSVDSRLAEETQYF. The CDR3 DNA follows: TGCAGCGTTGATTCCCGACTAGCGGAAGAGACCCAGTACTTC.

The V and J genes are TRBV4-1 and TRBJ2-2, with D perhaps matching TRBD1 (6 bases). Germline loops: CDR1 MGHRA, CDR2 YSYEKL. V was clipped by 2 bases and J by 6 bases, with 7 bases between them. This CDR3 is built from 13 residues. The CDR3 DNA is TGCGCCAGCAGCCAAAGGGGGTCCGGGGAGCTGTTTTTT. Amino acid sequence: CASSQRGSGELFF.

The chain couples TRBV4-2 to TRBJ2-2, with D possibly TRBD2 on 6 matching bases. V lost 0 bases and J lost 8, with 13 bases in between. Germline V lookup: CDR1 LGHNA, CDR2 YNFKEQ. The CDR3 length is 15 residues. CDR3 amino acids: CASSQEKEAGGELFF. CDR3 coding DNA: TGTGCCAGCAGCCAAGAAAAGGAGGCGGGAGGGGAGCTGTTTTTT.

J is TRBJ2-2 and V is TRBV4-1; 9 bases are a match to TRBD1. Germline V gene lookup returns CDR1 MGHRA and CDR2 YSYEKL. V was pared by 4 bases and J by 3 bases, with 3 bases of the junction left unmatched. The CDR3 loop spans 15 amino acids. Here the CDR3 reads CASSLRTGDTGELFF. CDR3 DNA: TGCGCCAGCAGCCTTCGGACAGGGGACACCGGGGAGCTGTTTTTT.

This chain links TRBV7-8 with TRBJ2-7, with 8 nucleotides matching TRBD1. V trimming: 5 bases; J trimming: 2 bases; junction bases outside the gene matches: 5. This CDR3 contains 14 residues. The germline V gene encodes CDR1 SGHVS and CDR2 FQNEAQ. The CDR3 coding sequence is TGTGCCAGCAGCCGCGGGACAGGACCCTACGAGCAGTACTTC. It yields the protein CASSRGTGPYEQYF.

This chain joins TRBV5-1 and TRBJ1-2, with TRBD1 identical over 9 bases. CDR3 length: 14 amino acids. CDR1 is SGHRS and CDR2 is YFSETQ in the germline V gene. V lost 4 bases, J lost 4 bases, and 5 bases stayed unmatched. The CDR3 coding sequence is TGCGCCAGCAGCCCGACAGGGGGTAGCTATGGCTACACCTTC. Translating it yields CASSPTGGSYGYTF.

Here the CDR3 reads CASSSSGLDTEAFF. In DNA, the CDR3 is TGTGCCAGCAGCTCTTCCGGTTTAGACACTGAAGCTTTCTTT. V usage is TRBV7-9 and J usage is TRBJ1-1; D unclear. The V gene's germline CDR1 is SEHNR and CDR2 FQNEAQ (reference sequence). The CDR3 consists of 14 residues. V was trimmed by 4 bases and J by 3 bases, leaving 12 bases between them.

This chain connects TRBV4-3 to TRBJ2-7, with unresolved D. Looked up from germline, CDR1 is LGHNA and CDR2 is YSLEER. The ends were cut back, 4 bases at V and 3 bases at J, with 13 bases in the middle. This CDR3 is 14 amino acids long. DNA for the CDR3: TGCGCCAGCAGCCTAAAGGAGTACGGCTACGAGCAGTACTTC. This codes for CASSLKEYGYEQYF.

V and J are TRBV11-2 and TRBJ2-1; 7 nucleotides agree with TRBD1. Germline V gene sequence: CDR1 SGHAT, CDR2 FQNNGV. V lost 5 bases to trimming and J lost 0 bases; unmatched junction nucleotides: 4. This CDR3 has 15 amino acids. CDR3 nucleotides: TGTGCCAGCAGCCCACAGGGGAGCTCCTACAATGAGCAGTTCTTC. This encodes CASSPQGSSYNEQFF.

This chain joins TRBV10-3 and TRBJ2-1; D perhaps matches TRBD2 (6 bases). The CDR3 is made up of 12 amino acids. Between the trimmed V and J ends, which lost 10 bases and 8 bases, there was a span of 15 bases. Germline V gene data show CDR1 as ENHRY and CDR2 as SYGVKD. CDR3 sequence reads: CASKAGPYEQFF. Here the CDR3 DNA reads TGTGCCAGCAAGGCGGGGCCGTATGAGCAGTTCTTC.

V is TRBV19 and J is TRBJ2-5, with D uncertain. This CDR3 is 14 amino acids long. V was cut by 3 bases and J by 5 bases, with 13 bases left in between. Germline lookup yields CDR1 LNHDA and CDR2 SQIVND (reference sequence). CDR3 region: CASSIVAAGETQYF. In DNA form, the CDR3 reads TGTGCCAGTAGTATTGTGGCCGCCGGGGAGACCCAGTACTTC.

This chain connects TRBV5-4 to TRBJ1-2; 8 positions match TRBD1. V gave up 4 bases and J gave up 3 bases; unmatched junction bases: 2. Germline V lookup: CDR1 SGHNT, CDR2 YYREEE (reference sequence). CDR3 length: 13 residues. CDR3 in amino acids: CASSTTGDYGYTF. The CDR3 DNA sequence: TGTGCCAGCAGCACGACAGGGGACTATGGCTACACCTTC.

The chain carries TRBV11-3 and TRBJ2-3, with 7 bases lining up with TRBD2. Trimming took 5 bases from V and 4 from J; bases not matched to a gene: 9. The CDR3 has 15 amino acids. Germline V gene lookup returns CDR1 SGHNT and CDR2 YENEEA. The CDR3 DNA is TGTGCCAGCAGCCCGGGAGCGGGGCTCGCAGATACGCAGTATTTT. It yields the protein CASSPGAGLADTQYF.

This clone has a single count. The rearrangement uses TRBV5-6 and TRBJ2-5; 15 bases are a match to TRBD2. The CDR3 loop spans 17 amino acids. Germline loops: CDR1 SGHDT, CDR2 YYEEEE. V shed 3 bases and J 5 bases; nucleotides not matched to a gene: 8. The CDR3 reads CASSSQTGTSGRETQYF. CDR3 sequence (DNA): TGTGCCAGCAGCTCTCAGACCGGGACTAGCGGGAGGGAGACCCAGTACTTC.